This TCR beta chain was profiled in a study of blood T cells in healthy people across ages. Primed by a sample-barcoded 5' primer and a J-beta primer mix, a second PCR proceeded for roughly 7 to 11 cycles. TCRdb processed the 5' RACE reads anew with MiXCR; each CDR3 protein has one entry. The sample includes 650,000 or so distinct CDR3 sequences, 40% to 65% of them seen just once. This clonotype was picked up many times. The antigen remains unidentified. Findings and caveats of the study: Any changes in expanded clonotypes were possibly confounded, as donor CMV status remained unknown. Donors of long life had a larger count of naive CD4+ cells and greater diversity than aged donors. TCR beta diversity per million T cells fell roughly linearly with age.

Trimming stripped 2 bases from V and 1 base from J, with 12 bases between. CDR3 length equals 15 residues. The germline gives CDR1 MDHEN, CDR2 SYDVKM. This sequence originates from an elderly woman in good health. Sample: blood. The rearrangement links TRBV28 to TRBJ2-7, with D unresolved. DNA for the CDR3: TGTGCCAGCAGTTTAGGGTCTGCTTATTCCTACGAGCAGTACTTC. It yields the protein CASSLGSAYSYEQYF. The variable domain in full, with the rest retrieved from reference TRBV28 and TRBJ2-7, is DVKVTQSSRYLVKRTGEKVFLECVQDMDHENMFWYRQDPGLGLRLIYFSYDVKMKEKGDIPEGYSVSREKKERFSLILESASTNQTSMYLCASSLGSAYSYEQYFGPGTRLTVT.